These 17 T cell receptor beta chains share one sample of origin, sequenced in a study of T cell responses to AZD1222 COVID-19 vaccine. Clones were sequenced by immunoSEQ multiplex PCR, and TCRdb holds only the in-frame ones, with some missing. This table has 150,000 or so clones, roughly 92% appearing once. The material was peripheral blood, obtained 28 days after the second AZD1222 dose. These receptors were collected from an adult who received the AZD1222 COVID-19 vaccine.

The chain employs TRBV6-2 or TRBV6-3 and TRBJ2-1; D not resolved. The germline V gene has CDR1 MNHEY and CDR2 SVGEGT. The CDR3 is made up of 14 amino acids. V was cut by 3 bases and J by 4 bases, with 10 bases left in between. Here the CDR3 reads CASSYSGGYNEQFF. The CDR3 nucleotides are TGTGCCAGCAGTTATTCGGGCGGTTACAATGAGCAGTTCTTC.

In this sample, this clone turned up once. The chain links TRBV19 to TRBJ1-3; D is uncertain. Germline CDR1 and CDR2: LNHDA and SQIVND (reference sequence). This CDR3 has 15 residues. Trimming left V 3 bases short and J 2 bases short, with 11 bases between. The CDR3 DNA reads TGTGCCAGTAGTATTTCCGCCAGAACTGGAAACACCATATATTTT. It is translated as CASSISARTGNTIYF. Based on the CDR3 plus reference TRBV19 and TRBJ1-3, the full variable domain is DGGITQSPKYLFRKEGQNVTLSCEQNLNHDAMYWYRQDPGQGLRLIYYSQIVNDFQKGDIAEGYSVSREKKESFPLTVTSAQKNPTAFYLCASSISARTGNTIYFGEGSWLTVV.

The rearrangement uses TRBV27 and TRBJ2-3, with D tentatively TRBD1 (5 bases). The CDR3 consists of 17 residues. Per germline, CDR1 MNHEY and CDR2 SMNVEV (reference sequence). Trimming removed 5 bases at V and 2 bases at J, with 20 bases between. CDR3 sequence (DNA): TGTGCCAGCAGTACAAGGGCCTCACGCAGGGCCACAGATACGCAGTATTTT. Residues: CASSTRASRRATDTQYF.

The DNA of the CDR3 is TGTGCCAGCAGCGCGGGACTAGCCCTAGGGTCATATACGCAGTATTTT. This encodes CASSAGLALGSYTQYF. The V and J genes are TRBV7-2 and TRBJ2-3; 9 bases match TRBD2. Germline V CDR1 and CDR2: SGHTA, FQGNSA. The CDR3 is made up of 16 amino acids. J was trimmed by 7 bases and V by 5 bases; bases with no gene match: 13. Using reference TRBV7-2 and TRBJ2-3 for the parts outside the CDR3, the full variable domain is GAGVSQSPSNKVTEKGKDVELRCDPISGHTALYWYRQSLGQGLEFLIYFQGNSAPDKSGLPSDRFSAERTGGSVSTLTIQRTQQEDSAVYLCASSAGLALGSYTQYFGPGTRLTVL.

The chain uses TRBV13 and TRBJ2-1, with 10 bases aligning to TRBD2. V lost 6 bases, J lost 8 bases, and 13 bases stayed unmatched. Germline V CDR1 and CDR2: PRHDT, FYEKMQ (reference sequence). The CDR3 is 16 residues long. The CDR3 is CASSEVAGGGSDEQFF. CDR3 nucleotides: TGTGCCAGCAGTGAGGTAGCGGGAGGCGGGTCCGATGAGCAGTTCTTC.

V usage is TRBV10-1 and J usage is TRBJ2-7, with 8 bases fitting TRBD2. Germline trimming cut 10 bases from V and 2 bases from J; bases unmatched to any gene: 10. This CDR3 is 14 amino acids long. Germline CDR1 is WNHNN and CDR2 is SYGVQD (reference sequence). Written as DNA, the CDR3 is TGCGCCATTGTCCTTGGACTAGCAGCCTACGAGCAGTACTTC. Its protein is CAIVLGLAAYEQYF.

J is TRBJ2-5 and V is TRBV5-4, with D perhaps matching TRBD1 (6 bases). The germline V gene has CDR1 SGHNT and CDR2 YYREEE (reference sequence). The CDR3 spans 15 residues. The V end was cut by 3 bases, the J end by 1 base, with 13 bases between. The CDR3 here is CASSSRTATQETQYF. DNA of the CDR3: TGTGCCAGCAGCTCCCGGACAGCTACCCAAGAGACCCAGTACTTC.

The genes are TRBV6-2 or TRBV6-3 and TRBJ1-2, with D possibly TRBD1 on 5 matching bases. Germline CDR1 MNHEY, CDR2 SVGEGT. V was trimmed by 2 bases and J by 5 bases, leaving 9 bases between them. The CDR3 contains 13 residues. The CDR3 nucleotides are TGTGCCAGCAGTTACAGGGGCGGATATGGCTACACCTTC. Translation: CASSYRGGYGYTF.

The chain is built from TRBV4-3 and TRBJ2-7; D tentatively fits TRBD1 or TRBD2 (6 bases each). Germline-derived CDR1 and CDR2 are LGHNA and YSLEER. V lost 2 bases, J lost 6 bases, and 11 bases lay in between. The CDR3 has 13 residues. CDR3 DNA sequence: TGCGCCAGCAGCCAAAGGGGGGCCGGCGAGCAGTACTTC. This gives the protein CASSQRGAGEQYF.

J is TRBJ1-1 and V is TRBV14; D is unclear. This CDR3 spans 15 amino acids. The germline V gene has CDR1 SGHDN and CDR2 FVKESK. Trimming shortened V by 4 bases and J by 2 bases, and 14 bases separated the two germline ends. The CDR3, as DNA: TGTGCCAGCAGCCGCGTGTGGGCCGTAAACACTGAAGCTTTCTTT. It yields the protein CASSRVWAVNTEAFF.

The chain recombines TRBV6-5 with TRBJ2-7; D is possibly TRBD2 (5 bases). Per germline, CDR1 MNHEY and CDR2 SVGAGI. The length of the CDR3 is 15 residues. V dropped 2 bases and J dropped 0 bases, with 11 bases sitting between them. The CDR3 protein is CASSYAGGSSYEQYF. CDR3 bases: TGTGCCAGCAGTTACGCGGGTGGCAGCTCCTACGAGCAGTACTTC.

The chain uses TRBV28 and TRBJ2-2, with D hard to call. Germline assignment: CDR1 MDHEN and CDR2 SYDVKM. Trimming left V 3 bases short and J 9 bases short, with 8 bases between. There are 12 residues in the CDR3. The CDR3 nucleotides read TGTGCCAGCAGTTTCTACGACCGGGAGCTGTTTTTT. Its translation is CASSFYDRELFF.

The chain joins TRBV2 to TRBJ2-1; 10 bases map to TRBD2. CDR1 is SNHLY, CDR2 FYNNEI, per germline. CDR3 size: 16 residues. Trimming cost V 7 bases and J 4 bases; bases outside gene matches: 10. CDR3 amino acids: CASTPGTSDHYNEQFF. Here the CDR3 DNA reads TGTGCCAGCACCCCCGGGACTAGCGACCATTACAATGAGCAGTTCTTC.

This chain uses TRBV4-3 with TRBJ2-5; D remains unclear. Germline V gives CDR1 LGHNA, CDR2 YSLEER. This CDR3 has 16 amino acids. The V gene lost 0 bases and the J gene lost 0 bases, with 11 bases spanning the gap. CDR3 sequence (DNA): TGCGCCAGCAGCCAAGACGATGGTCGGTACCAAGAGACCCAGTACTTC. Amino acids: CASSQDDGRYQETQYF.

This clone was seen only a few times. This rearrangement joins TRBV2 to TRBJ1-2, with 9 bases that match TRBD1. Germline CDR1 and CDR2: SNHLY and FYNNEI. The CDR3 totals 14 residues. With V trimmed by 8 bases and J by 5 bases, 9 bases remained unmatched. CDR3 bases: TGTGCCAGCGGTTACAGGGGGCCTGGATATGGCTACACCTTC. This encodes CASGYRGPGYGYTF. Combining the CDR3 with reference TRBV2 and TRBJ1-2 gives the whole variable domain EPEVTQTPSHQVTQMGQEVILRCVPISNHLYFYWYRQILGQKVEFLVSFYNNEISEKSEIFDDQFSVERPDGSNFTLKIRSTKLEDSAMYFCASGYRGPGYGYTFGSGTRLTVV.

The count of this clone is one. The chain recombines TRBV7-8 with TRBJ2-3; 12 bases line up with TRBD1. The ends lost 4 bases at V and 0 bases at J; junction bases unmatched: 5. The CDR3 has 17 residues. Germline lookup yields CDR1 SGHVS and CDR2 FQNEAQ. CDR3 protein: CASSSGQGASSTDTQYF. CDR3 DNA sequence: TGTGCCAGCAGCTCGGGACAGGGGGCATCTAGCACAGATACGCAGTATTTT.

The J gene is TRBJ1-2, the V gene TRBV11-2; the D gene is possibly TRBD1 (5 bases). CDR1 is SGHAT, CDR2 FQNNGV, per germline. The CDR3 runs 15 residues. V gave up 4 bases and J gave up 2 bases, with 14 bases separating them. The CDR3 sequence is CASSSWDGPNYGYTF. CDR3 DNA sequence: TGTGCCAGCAGCTCCTGGGACGGACCAAACTATGGCTACACCTTC.